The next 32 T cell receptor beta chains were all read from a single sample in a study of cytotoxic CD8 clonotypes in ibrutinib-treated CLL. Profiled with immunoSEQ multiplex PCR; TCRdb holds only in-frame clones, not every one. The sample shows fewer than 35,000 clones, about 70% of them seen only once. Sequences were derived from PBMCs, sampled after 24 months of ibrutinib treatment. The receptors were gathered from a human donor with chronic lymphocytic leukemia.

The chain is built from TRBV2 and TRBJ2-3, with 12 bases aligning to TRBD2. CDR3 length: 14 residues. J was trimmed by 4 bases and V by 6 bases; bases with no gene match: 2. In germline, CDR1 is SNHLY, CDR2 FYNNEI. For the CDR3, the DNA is TGTGCCAGCAGCTCTAGCGGGGGGGCAGATACGCAGTATTTT. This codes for CASSSSGGADTQYF.

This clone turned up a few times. The DNA for the CDR3 is TGTGCCAGCAGTGAGGGGGGACGCTCCTACGAGCAGTACTTC. Amino acid sequence: CASSEGGRSYEQYF. V usage is TRBV2 and J usage is TRBJ2-7, with D possibly being TRBD2 (6 bases). Trimming left V 3 bases short and J 0 bases short, with 9 bases between. Germline-derived CDR1 and CDR2 are SNHLY and FYNNEI. The CDR3 is made up of 14 amino acids.

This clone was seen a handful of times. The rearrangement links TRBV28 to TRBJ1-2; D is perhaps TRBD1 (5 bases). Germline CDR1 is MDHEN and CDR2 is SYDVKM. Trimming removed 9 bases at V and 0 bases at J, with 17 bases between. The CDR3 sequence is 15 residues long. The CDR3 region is CASQGEGGSNYGYTF. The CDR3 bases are TGTGCCAGTCAGGGAGAAGGCGGGTCTAACTATGGCTACACCTTC.

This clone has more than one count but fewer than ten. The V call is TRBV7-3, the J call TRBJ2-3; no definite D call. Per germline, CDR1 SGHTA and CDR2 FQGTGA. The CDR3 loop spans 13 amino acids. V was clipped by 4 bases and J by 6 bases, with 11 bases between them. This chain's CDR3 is CASSWTLGDTQYF. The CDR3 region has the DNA TGTGCCAGCAGCTGGACCCTCGGGGATACGCAGTATTTT.

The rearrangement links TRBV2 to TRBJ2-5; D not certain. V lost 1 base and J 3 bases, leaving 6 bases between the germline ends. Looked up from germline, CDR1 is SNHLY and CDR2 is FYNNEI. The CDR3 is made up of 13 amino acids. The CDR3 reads CASSEGLKETQYF. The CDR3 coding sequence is TGTGCCAGCAGTGAAGGACTCAAAGAGACCCAGTACTTC. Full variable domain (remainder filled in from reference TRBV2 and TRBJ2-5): EPEVTQTPSHQVTQMGQEVILRCVPISNHLYFYWYRQILGQKVEFLVSFYNNEISEKSEIFDDQFSVERPDGSNFTLKIRSTKLEDSAMYFCASSEGLKETQYFGPGTRLLVL.

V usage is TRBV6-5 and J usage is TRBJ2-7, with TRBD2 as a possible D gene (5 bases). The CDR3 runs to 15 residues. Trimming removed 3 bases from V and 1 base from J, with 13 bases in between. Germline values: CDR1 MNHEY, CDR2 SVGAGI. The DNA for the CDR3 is TGTGCCAGCAGTTATGCCGGGGTAGGGTCCTACGAGCAGTACTTC. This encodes CASSYAGVGSYEQYF.

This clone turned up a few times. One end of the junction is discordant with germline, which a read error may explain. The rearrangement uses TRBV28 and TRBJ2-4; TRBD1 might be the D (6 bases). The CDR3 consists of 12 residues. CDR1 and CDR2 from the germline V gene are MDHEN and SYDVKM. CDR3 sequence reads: CASTPPTGSATF. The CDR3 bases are TGTGCCAGCACACCTCCGACAGGCTCCGCCACCTTC. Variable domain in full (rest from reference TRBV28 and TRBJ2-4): DVKVTQSSRYLVKRTGEKVFLECVQDMDHENMFWYRQDPGLGLRLIYFSYDVKMKEKGDIPEGYSVSREKKERFSLILESASTNQTSMYLCASTPPTGSATFGAGTRLSVL.

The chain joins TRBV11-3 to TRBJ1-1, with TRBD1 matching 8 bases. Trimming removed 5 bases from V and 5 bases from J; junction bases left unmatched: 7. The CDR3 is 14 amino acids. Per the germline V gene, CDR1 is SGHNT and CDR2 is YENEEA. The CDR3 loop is CASSLTGGTTEAFF. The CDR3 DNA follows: TGTGCCAGCAGCCTAACAGGGGGAACGACTGAAGCTTTCTTT. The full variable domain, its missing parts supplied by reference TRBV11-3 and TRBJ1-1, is EAGVVQSPRYKIIEKKQPVAFWCNPISGHNTLYWYLQNLGQGPELLIRYENEEAVDDSQLPKDRFSAERLKGVDSTLKIQPAELGDSAVYLCASSLTGGTTEAFFGQGTRLTVV.

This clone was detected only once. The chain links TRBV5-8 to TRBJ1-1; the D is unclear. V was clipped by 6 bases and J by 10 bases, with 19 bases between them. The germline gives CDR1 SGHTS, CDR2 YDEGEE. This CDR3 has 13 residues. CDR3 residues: CASTPGLGSRAFF. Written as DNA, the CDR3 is TGTGCCAGCACCCCAGGACTGGGATCACGAGCTTTCTTT.

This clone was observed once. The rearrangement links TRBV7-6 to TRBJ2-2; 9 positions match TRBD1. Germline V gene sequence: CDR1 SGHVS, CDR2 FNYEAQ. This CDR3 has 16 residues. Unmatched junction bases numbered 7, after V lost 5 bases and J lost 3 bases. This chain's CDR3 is CASSPTGGGDTGELFF. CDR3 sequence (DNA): TGTGCCAGCAGCCCCACAGGGGGCGGCGACACCGGGGAGCTGTTTTTT.

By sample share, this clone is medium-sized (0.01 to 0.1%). The CDR3: CASSQVGDYEQYF. The CDR3 DNA follows: TGTGCCAGCAGCCAAGTCGGGGACTACGAGCAGTACTTC. The V and J genes are TRBV4-2 and TRBJ2-7, with D maybe TRBD2 (5 bases). V dropped 1 base and J dropped 3 bases, with 7 bases sitting between them. Per germline, CDR1 LGHNA and CDR2 YNFKEQ. The CDR3 sequence is 13 residues long.

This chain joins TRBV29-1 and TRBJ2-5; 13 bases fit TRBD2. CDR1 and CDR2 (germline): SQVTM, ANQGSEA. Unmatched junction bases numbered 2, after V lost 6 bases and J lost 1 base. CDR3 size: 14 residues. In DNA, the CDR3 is TGCAGCGTCAGGACTAGCGGGGGCCAAGAGACCCAGTACTTC. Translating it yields CSVRTSGGQETQYF.

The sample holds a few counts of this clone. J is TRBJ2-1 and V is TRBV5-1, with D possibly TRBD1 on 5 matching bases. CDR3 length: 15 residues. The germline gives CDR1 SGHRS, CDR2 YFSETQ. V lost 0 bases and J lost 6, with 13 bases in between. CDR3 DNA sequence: TGCGCCAGCAGCTTGGGTTCTGCCGACAGCAATGAGCAGTTCTTC. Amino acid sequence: CASSLGSADSNEQFF.

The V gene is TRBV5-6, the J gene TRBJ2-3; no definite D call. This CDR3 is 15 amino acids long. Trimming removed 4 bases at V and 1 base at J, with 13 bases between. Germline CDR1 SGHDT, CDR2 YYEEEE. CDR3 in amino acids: CASSAPARGTDTQYF. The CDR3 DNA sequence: TGTGCCAGCAGCGCCCCGGCTAGGGGCACAGATACGCAGTATTTT.

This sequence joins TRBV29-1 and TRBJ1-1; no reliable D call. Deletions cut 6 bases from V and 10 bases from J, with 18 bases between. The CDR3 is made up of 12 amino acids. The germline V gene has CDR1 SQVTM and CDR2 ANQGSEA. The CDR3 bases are TGCAGCGTCCAACCCCAGAGCCTGGGAGCTTTCTTT. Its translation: CSVQPQSLGAFF. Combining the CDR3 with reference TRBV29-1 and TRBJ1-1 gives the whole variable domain SAVISQKPSRDICQRGTSLTIQCQVDSQVTMMFWYRQQPGQSLTLIATANQGSEATYESGFVIDKFPISRPNLTFSTLTVSNMSPEDSSIYLCSVQPQSLGAFFGQGTRLTVV.

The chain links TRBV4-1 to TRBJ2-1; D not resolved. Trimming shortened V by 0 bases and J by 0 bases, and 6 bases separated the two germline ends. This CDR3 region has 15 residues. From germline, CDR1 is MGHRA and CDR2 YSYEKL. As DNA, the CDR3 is TGCGCCAGCAGCCAAGACGGTAGCTCCTACAATGAGCAGTTCTTC. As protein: CASSQDGSSYNEQFF.

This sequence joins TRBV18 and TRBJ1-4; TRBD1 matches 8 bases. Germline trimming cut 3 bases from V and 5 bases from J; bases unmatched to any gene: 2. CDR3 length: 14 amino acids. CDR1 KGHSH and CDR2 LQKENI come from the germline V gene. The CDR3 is CASSPRDRNEKLFF. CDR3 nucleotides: TGTGCCAGCTCACCCCGGGACAGGAATGAAAAACTGTTTTTT. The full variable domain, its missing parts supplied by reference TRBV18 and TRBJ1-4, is NAGVMQNPRHLVRRRGQEARLRCSPMKGHSHVYWYRQLPEEGLKFMVYLQKENIIDESGMPKERFSAEFPKEGPSILRIQQVVRGDSAAYFCASSPRDRNEKLFFGSGTQLSVL.

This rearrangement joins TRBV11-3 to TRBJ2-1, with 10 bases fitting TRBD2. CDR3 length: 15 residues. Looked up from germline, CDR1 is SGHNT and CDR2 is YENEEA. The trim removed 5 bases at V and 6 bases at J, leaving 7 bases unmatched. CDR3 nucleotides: TGTGCCAGCAGCAAGCAGCGGGGGGGCCCCAATGAGCAGTTCTTC. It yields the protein CASSKQRGGPNEQFF.

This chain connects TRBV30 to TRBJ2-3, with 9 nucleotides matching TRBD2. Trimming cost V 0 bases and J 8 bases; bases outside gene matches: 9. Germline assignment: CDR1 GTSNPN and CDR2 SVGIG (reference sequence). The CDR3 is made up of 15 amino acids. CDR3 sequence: CAWSVSAGGLTTQYF. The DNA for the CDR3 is TGTGCCTGGAGTGTATCGGCGGGGGGGCTCACTACGCAGTATTTT.

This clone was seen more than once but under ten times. This CDR3 reads CASSLETGRGEKLFF. In DNA, the CDR3 is TGTGCCAGCAGCTTAGAAACAGGGAGGGGAGAAAAACTGTTTTTT. J is TRBJ1-4 and V is TRBV7-2; possible D gene TRBD1, 6 bases. Trimming pared 1 base from V and 8 bases from J, leaving 14 bases between. The CDR3 spans 15 residues. Germline V lookup: CDR1 SGHTA, CDR2 FQGNSA.

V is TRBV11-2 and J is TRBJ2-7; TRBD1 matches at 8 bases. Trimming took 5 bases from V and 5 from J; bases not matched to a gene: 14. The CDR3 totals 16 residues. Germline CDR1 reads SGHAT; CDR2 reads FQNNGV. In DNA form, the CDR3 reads TGTGCCAGCAGCGTAAACAGGGGGGCCCGTTTCCACGAGCAGTACTTC. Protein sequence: CASSVNRGARFHEQYF.

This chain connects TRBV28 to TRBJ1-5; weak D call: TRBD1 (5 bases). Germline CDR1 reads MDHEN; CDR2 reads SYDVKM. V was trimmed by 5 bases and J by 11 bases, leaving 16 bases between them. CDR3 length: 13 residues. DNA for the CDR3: TGTGCCAGCAGTCCCCTTGCTCGGGGCTCCCAGCATTTT. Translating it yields CASSPLARGSQHF.

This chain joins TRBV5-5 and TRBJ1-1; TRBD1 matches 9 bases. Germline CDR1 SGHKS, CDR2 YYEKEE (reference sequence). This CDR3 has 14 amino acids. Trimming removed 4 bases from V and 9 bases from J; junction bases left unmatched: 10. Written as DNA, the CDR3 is TGTGCCAGCAGCCCAGGGACAGGGATTTCTCAAGCTTTCTTT. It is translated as CASSPGTGISQAFF.

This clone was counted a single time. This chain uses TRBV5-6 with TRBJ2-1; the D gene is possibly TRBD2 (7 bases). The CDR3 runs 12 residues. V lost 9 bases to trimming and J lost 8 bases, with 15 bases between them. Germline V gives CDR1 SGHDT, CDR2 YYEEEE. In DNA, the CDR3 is TGTGCCACTCGGGGAGGGGGGTATGAGCAGTTCTTC. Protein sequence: CATRGGGYEQFF.

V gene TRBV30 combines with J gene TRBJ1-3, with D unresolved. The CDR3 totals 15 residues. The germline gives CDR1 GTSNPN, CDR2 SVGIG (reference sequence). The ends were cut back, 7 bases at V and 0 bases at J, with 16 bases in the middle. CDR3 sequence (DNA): TGTGCCTCTAAACCGGACGCCCACTCTGGAAACACCATATATTTT. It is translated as CASKPDAHSGNTIYF.

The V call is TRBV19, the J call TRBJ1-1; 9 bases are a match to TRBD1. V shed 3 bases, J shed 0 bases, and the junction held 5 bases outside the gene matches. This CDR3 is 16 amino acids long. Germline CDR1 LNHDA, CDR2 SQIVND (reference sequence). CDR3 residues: CASSILTGGMNTEAFF. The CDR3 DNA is TGTGCCAGTAGTATTCTGACAGGGGGGATGAACACTGAAGCTTTCTTT.

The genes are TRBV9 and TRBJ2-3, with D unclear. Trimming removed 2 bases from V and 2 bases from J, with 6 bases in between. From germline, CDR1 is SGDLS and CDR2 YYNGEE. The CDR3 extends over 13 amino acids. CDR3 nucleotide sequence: TGTGCCAGCAGCGTCCGGGCCACAGATACGCAGTATTTT. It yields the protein CASSVRATDTQYF.

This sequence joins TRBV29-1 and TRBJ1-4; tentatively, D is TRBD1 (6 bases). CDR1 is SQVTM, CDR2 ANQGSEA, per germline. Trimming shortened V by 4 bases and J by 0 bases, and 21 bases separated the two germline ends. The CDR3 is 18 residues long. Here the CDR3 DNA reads TGCAGCGTTGCGGGGAGGGGGGGAGCGCTGGCAACTAATGAAAAACTGTTTTTT. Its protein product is CSVAGRGGALATNEKLFF.

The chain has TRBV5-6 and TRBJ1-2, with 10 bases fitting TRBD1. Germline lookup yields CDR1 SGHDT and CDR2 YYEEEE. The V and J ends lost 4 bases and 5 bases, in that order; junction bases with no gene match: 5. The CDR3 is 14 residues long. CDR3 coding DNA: TGTGCCAGCAGCCGGACAGGGGGAGGTTATGGCTACACCTTC. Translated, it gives CASSRTGGGYGYTF.

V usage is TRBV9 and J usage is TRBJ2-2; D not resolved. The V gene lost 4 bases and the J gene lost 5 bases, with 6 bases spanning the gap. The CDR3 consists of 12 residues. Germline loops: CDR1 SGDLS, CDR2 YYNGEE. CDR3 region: CASSLVTGELFF. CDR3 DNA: TGTGCCAGCAGCCTAGTTACCGGGGAGCTGTTTTTT.

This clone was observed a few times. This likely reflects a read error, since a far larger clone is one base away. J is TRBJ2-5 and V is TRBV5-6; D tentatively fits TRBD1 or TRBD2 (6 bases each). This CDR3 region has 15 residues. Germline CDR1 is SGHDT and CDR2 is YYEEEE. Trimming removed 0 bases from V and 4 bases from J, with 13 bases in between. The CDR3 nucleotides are TGTGCCAGCAGCTTGGTAGCGGAGGGGGGAGAGACCCAGTACTTC. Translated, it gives CASSLVAEGGETQYF.

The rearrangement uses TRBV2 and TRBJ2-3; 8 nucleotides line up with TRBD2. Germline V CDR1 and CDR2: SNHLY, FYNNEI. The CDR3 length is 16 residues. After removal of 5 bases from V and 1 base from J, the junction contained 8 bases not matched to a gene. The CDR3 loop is CASSQSGGGGTDTQYF. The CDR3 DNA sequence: TGTGCCAGCAGTCAGAGCGGGGGAGGGGGCACAGATACGCAGTATTTT.